Each of the 30 T cell receptor beta chains below was sequenced from the same sample in a study of blood T cell repertoires in COVID-19. Data came from immunoSEQ multiplex PCR; TCRdb stores just in-frame clones and leaves some out. There are roughly 250,000 clones in the sample; about four fifths occur only once, and 4% to 5.5% lies in the top ten. The specimen was peripheral blood. These TCRs come from a man aged 50-60 years with active or convalescent COVID-19.

V usage is TRBV7-3 and J usage is TRBJ2-1; TRBD1 aligns across 8 bases. After removal of 4 bases from V and 10 bases from J, the junction contained 6 bases not matched to a gene. This CDR3 is built from 13 residues. Germline V CDR1 and CDR2: SGHTA, FQGTGA. In DNA, the CDR3 is TGTGCCAGCAGCTCCGGACAGGGACGGGAGCAGTTCTTC. It codes for CASSSGQGREQFF.

The V gene is TRBV6-2 or TRBV6-3, the J gene TRBJ2-1; TRBD2 agrees at 10 bases. Trimming removed 6 bases from V and 6 bases from J; junction bases left unmatched: 8. The CDR3 totals 15 residues. Germline CDR1 and CDR2: MNHEY and SVGEGT. Here the CDR3 reads CASSLAGAVGNEQFF. CDR3 DNA sequence: TGTGCCAGCAGCCTAGCGGGGGCCGTCGGCAATGAGCAGTTCTTC.

This chain connects TRBV6-2 or TRBV6-3 to TRBJ1-4; 7 bases are a match to TRBD1. V dropped 4 bases and J dropped 8; count of bases not matched to a gene: 4. There are 13 residues in the CDR3. CDR1 is MNHEY and CDR2 is SVGEGT in the germline V gene. For the CDR3, the DNA is TGTGCCAGCAGTTGGACAGGACGCGAAAAACTGTTTTTT. Translation: CASSWTGREKLFF.

The rearrangement uses TRBV7-2 and TRBJ1-6; possibly TRBD1 for D (5 bases). V was shortened by 6 bases and J by 7 bases, with 13 bases between the two germline ends. Germline CDR1 is SGHTA and CDR2 is FQGNSA. There are 14 residues in the CDR3. Here the CDR3 reads CASSGGVRNSPLHF. The CDR3 DNA reads TGTGCCAGCAGTGGAGGGGTCCGGAATTCACCCCTCCACTTT. Drawing the rest from reference TRBV7-2 and TRBJ1-6, the complete variable domain is GAGVSQSPSNKVTEKGKDVELRCDPISGHTALYWYRQSLGQGLEFLIYFQGNSAPDKSGLPSDRFSAERTGGSVSTLTIQRTQQEDSAVYLCASSGGVRNSPLHFGNGTRLTVT.

The chain joins TRBV19 to TRBJ1-4, with a possible D match to TRBD1 (6 bases). This CDR3 is 12 amino acids long. The V gene's germline CDR1 is LNHDA and CDR2 SQIVND (reference sequence). Trimming took off 5 bases at V and 13 bases at J, with 14 bases between the two ends. This CDR3 reads CASSYRDGGLFF. CDR3 sequence (DNA): TGTGCCAGTAGTTACAGGGATGGCGGACTGTTTTTT.

V usage is TRBV7-2 and J usage is TRBJ2-1, with 8 bases that match TRBD1. From germline, CDR1 is SGHTA and CDR2 FQGNSA. Trimming removed 1 base from V and 9 bases from J; junction bases left unmatched: 2. The CDR3 has 13 amino acids. CDR3 sequence: CASSLGGQGEQFF. DNA for the CDR3: TGTGCCAGCAGCTTAGGCGGACAGGGTGAGCAGTTCTTC.

In this sample, this clone turned up many times. V is TRBV29-1 and J is TRBJ2-7, with TRBD1 matching over 7 bases. Germline loops: CDR1 SQVTM, CDR2 ANQGSEA. The CDR3 spans 13 residues. Unmatched junction bases numbered 7, after V lost 4 bases and J lost 4 bases. CDR3 protein: CSVGQGDLYEQYF. The CDR3 coding sequence is TGCAGCGTTGGGCAGGGGGATTTGTACGAGCAGTACTTC.

V and J are TRBV3-1 (or the pseudogene TRBV3-2) and TRBJ1-2; D is ambiguous. CDR1 is LGHDT and CDR2 is YNNKEL in the germline V gene (reference sequence). The CDR3 has 14 residues. Trimming stripped 1 base from V and 1 base from J, with 7 bases between. Here the CDR3 DNA reads TGTGCCAGCAGCCAAGGGAGCAGTAACTATGGCTACACCTTC. As protein: CASSQGSSNYGYTF.

Points on this clone: Distinct nucleotide sequences in the sample also encode this CDR3. This chain joins TRBV6-1 and TRBJ1-1; no clear D. CDR1 MNHNS and CDR2 SASEGT come from the germline V gene. V was cut by 0 bases and J by 4 bases, with 9 bases left in between. This CDR3 has 14 amino acids. CDR3 sequence reads: CASSEAWRGTEAFF. For the CDR3, the DNA is TGTGCCAGCAGTGAAGCGTGGAGAGGCACTGAAGCTTTCTTT.

The chain recombines TRBV30 with TRBJ2-2; the match to TRBD1 covers 7 bases. Germline trimming cut 5 bases from V and 4 bases from J; bases unmatched to any gene: 7. The CDR3 extends over 14 amino acids. The germline V gene has CDR1 GTSNPN and CDR2 SVGIG (reference sequence). CDR3 residues: CAWGDSSTTGELFF. CDR3 DNA: TGTGCCTGGGGGGACAGCAGTACCACCGGGGAGCTGTTTTTT. The full variable domain, its missing parts supplied by reference TRBV30 and TRBJ2-2, is SQTIHQWPATLVQPVGSPLSLECTVEGTSNPNLYWYRQAAGRGLQLLFYSVGIGQISSEVPQNLSASRPQDRQFILSSKKLLLSDSGFYLCAWGDSSTTGELFFGEGSRLTVL.

The gene calls are TRBV9 and TRBJ2-3, with D possibly TRBD2 on 5 matching bases. From germline, CDR1 is SGDLS and CDR2 YYNGEE. V lost 0 bases and J lost 0, with 11 bases in between. The CDR3 has 16 amino acids. CDR3 nucleotide sequence: TGTGCCAGCAGCGTAGGGAATAGCGCAAGCACAGATACGCAGTATTTT. It yields the protein CASSVGNSASTDTQYF.

Only one count was recorded for this clone. This sequence joins TRBV9 and TRBJ2-3, with 8 bases fitting TRBD1. This CDR3 contains 17 residues. The V segment lost 4 bases and the J segment 3 bases; nucleotides outside the gene matches: 13. Germline CDR1 SGDLS, CDR2 YYNGEE. CDR3 sequence reads: CASSQGAGQIVTDTQYF. Written as DNA, the CDR3 is TGTGCCAGCAGCCAGGGGGCAGGCCAGATAGTAACAGATACGCAGTATTTT. Together with reference TRBV9 and TRBJ2-3, the CDR3 gives the full variable domain: DSGVTQTPKHLITATGQRVTLRCSPRSGDLSVYWYQQSLDQGLQFLIQYYNGEERAKGNILERFSAQQFPDLHSELNLSSLELGDSALYFCASSQGAGQIVTDTQYFGPGTRLTVL.

A word on this clone: A far larger clone lies a single base away; this is likely a read error. The identical CDR3 is also encoded by other nucleotide sequences in the sample. J is TRBJ1-5 and V is TRBV11-2; D gene ambiguous. V dropped 1 base and J dropped 2 bases, with 6 bases sitting between them. This CDR3 has 14 residues. CDR1 is SGHAT and CDR2 is FQNNGV in the germline V gene. CDR3 loop: CASSLGGGNQPQHF. The CDR3 DNA reads as TGTGCCAGCAGCTTAGGAGGTGGCAATCAGCCCCAGCATTTT.

The V gene is TRBV3-1 (or the pseudogene TRBV3-2), the J gene TRBJ1-1; D unresolved. The germline V gene has CDR1 LGHDT and CDR2 YNNKEL (reference sequence). The V gene lost 4 bases and the J gene lost 1 base, with 10 bases spanning the gap. The CDR3 is made up of 14 amino acids. CDR3 in DNA: TGTGCCAGCAGCCCTGTCGCAGGGAACACTGAAGCTTTCTTT. This gives the protein CASSPVAGNTEAFF.

This sequence joins TRBV3-1 (or the pseudogene TRBV3-2) and TRBJ1-2; D perhaps matches TRBD1 (5 bases). Germline lookup yields CDR1 LGHDT and CDR2 YNNKEL (reference sequence). The length of the CDR3 is 15 residues. The V and J ends lost 4 bases and 2 bases respectively, with 14 bases between them. The CDR3: CASSLKAQENYGYTF. CDR3 sequence (DNA): TGTGCCAGCAGCCTTAAGGCACAGGAGAACTATGGCTACACCTTC.

The V gene is TRBV18, the J gene TRBJ1-5; unclear D gene. The CDR3 runs 13 residues. Germline loops: CDR1 KGHSH, CDR2 LQKENI. With 3 bases removed from V and 7 bases from J, the gap between germline ends came to 10 bases. CDR3: CASSPRVDQPQHF. The CDR3 DNA is TGTGCCAGCTCACCGCGGGTGGACCAGCCCCAGCATTTT.

J is TRBJ2-2 and V is TRBV11-1; 9 bases map to TRBD1. This CDR3 is built from 15 residues. CDR1 and CDR2 from the germline V gene are SGHAT and FQDESV (reference sequence). J was trimmed by 4 bases and V by 5 bases; bases with no gene match: 5. The CDR3 here is CASSLGTGSTGELFF. The CDR3 DNA sequence: TGTGCCAGCAGCCTAGGGACAGGGTCCACCGGGGAGCTGTTTTTT.

The genes are TRBV6-6 and TRBJ1-5, with a tentative D call TRBD1 (5 bases). CDR1 is MNHNY and CDR2 is SVGAGI in the germline V gene (reference sequence). The CDR3 has 15 residues. Deletions cut 6 bases from V and 0 bases from J, with 12 bases between. CDR3 in amino acids: CASSLTENSNQPQHF. For the CDR3, the DNA is TGTGCCAGCAGCCTGACAGAAAATAGCAATCAGCCCCAGCATTTT.

V usage is TRBV28 and J usage is TRBJ1-4; 12 bases are shared with TRBD1. The CDR3 contains 15 residues. Trimming at V came to 5 bases and at J to 10 bases, leaving 8 bases not matched to a gene. From germline, CDR1 is MDHEN and CDR2 SYDVKM. The CDR3 reads CASSIPGQGAGKLFF. Here the CDR3 DNA reads TGTGCCAGCAGTATCCCGGGACAGGGGGCGGGAAAACTGTTTTTT.

This clone has a count of ten or more. The CDR3 region is CASGTGVQPQHF. CDR3 in DNA: TGTGCCAGCGGGACAGGGGTTCAGCCCCAGCATTTT. This rearrangement joins TRBV28 to TRBJ1-5; 10 nucleotides agree with TRBD1. The CDR3 runs 12 residues. V lost 8 bases, J lost 6 bases, and 1 base stayed unmatched. The germline gives CDR1 MDHEN, CDR2 SYDVKM.

The gene calls are TRBV18 and TRBJ1-2; 9 positions agree with TRBD1. From germline, CDR1 is KGHSH and CDR2 LQKENI. This CDR3 comprises 17 residues. V was pared by 4 bases and J by 0 bases, with 9 bases of the junction left unmatched. The CDR3 spells CASSRAPGQGANYGYTF. DNA of the CDR3: TGTGCCAGCTCACGTGCCCCGGGACAGGGAGCTAACTATGGCTACACCTTC.

The V and J genes are TRBV18 and TRBJ1-1; 7 positions agree with TRBD1. With V trimmed by 3 bases and J by 0 bases, 4 bases remained unmatched. Germline V gene data show CDR1 as KGHSH and CDR2 as LQKENI. The CDR3 loop spans 15 amino acids. CDR3 sequence: CASSPPGQMNTEAFF. As DNA, the CDR3 is TGTGCCAGCTCACCCCCGGGACAGATGAACACTGAAGCTTTCTTT.

This rearrangement joins TRBV6-5 to TRBJ1-2; 7 bases map to TRBD1. CDR1 is MNHEY and CDR2 is SVGAGI in the germline V gene. J was trimmed by 4 bases and V by 2 bases; bases with no gene match: 4. The CDR3 runs to 14 residues. This chain's CDR3 is CASSYQQGIYGYTF. Written as DNA, the CDR3 is TGTGCCAGCAGTTACCAACAGGGGATCTATGGCTACACCTTC.

The rearrangement links TRBV11-2 to TRBJ2-3; TRBD2 aligns across 11 bases. V shed 5 bases, J shed 5 bases, and the junction held 3 bases outside the gene matches. Germline lookup yields CDR1 SGHAT and CDR2 FQNNGV. This CDR3 contains 14 residues. The CDR3 here is CASSTSGGVDTQYF. The CDR3 bases are TGTGCCAGCAGCACTAGCGGGGGTGTAGATACGCAGTATTTT.

This clone was counted a single time. The chain joins TRBV5-6 to TRBJ1-2, with D perhaps TRBD1 (5 bases). Germline assignment: CDR1 SGHDT and CDR2 YYEEEE. Trimming shortened V by 3 bases and J by 8 bases, and 17 bases separated the two germline ends. The CDR3 consists of 14 residues. DNA for the CDR3: TGTGCCAGCAGCTGGGGCCAGGGAAGGTGGGGCTACACCTTC. Amino acids: CASSWGQGRWGYTF.

The CDR3 here is CAWSVGQGPGYTF. CDR3 bases: TGTGCCTGGAGTGTAGGGCAGGGTCCCGGCTACACCTTC. The chain uses TRBV30 and TRBJ1-2; a weak D match, TRBD1 (5 bases). CDR3 size: 13 residues. The germline gives CDR1 GTSNPN, CDR2 SVGIG (reference sequence). V gave up 0 bases and J gave up 8 bases, with 13 bases separating them.

A single count supports this clone. The chain links TRBV13 to TRBJ2-7; 12 bases are shared with TRBD2. The CDR3 covers 15 residues. The J segment lost 4 bases and the V segment lost 5 bases, leaving 6 bases of the junction unmatched. The germline V gene encodes CDR1 PRHDT and CDR2 FYEKMQ (reference sequence). The CDR3 loop reads CASSPSSGGGYEQYF. CDR3 in DNA: TGTGCCAGCAGCCCCTCTAGCGGGGGGGGATACGAGCAGTACTTC.

The chain uses TRBV7-3 and TRBJ1-2; 9 positions agree with TRBD1. Germline assignment: CDR1 SGHTA and CDR2 FQGTGA. This CDR3 spans 13 amino acids. The V and J ends lost 4 bases and 8 bases, in that order; junction bases with no gene match: 5. CDR3 amino acids: CASSSQGARGYTF. The DNA for the CDR3 is TGTGCCAGCAGCTCACAGGGGGCGCGGGGCTACACCTTC.

This chain joins TRBV2 and TRBJ2-1; the D is unclear. Germline CDR1 SNHLY, CDR2 FYNNEI. V lost 2 bases and J lost 0, with 11 bases in between. This CDR3 comprises 16 residues. CDR3 loop: CASSELKPVSYNEQFF. As DNA, the CDR3 is TGTGCCAGCAGTGAACTGAAACCGGTCTCCTACAATGAGCAGTTCTTC. Looking up the rest from reference TRBV2 and TRBJ2-1 gives the full variable domain: EPEVTQTPSHQVTQMGQEVILRCVPISNHLYFYWYRQILGQKVEFLVSFYNNEISEKSEIFDDQFSVERPDGSNFTLKIRSTKLEDSAMYFCASSELKPVSYNEQFFGPGTRLTVL.

The V and J genes are TRBV30 and TRBJ1-2; tentatively, D is TRBD1 (6 bases). Trimming removed 3 bases at V and 7 bases at J, with 9 bases between. Germline V lookup: CDR1 GTSNPN, CDR2 SVGIG (reference sequence). The length of the CDR3 is 11 residues. CDR3: CAWRTRGGYTF. The DNA for the CDR3 is TGTGCCTGGAGAACCAGGGGTGGCTACACCTTC.